Following are 17 T cell receptor beta chains from one sample sequenced in a study of T-cell reconstitution after alpha-beta-depleted transplantation in children. The TCRbeta library incorporated unique molecular identifiers. TCRdb re-derived calls from the PCR reads in MiXCR, one entry per CDR3 protein. The sample carries a few hundred thousand distinct CDR3 sequences, roughly 12% recorded once. The sample here was peripheral blood, taken 180 days after TCRalphabeta/CD19-depleted stem cell transplant. The receptors shown here come from a male patient aged 2-10 years who had a stem cell transplant for chronic granulomatous disease, so the T cells may come from the graft donor.

This clonotype has ten or more counts. This chain links TRBV7-2 with TRBJ1-1; the D gene is possibly TRBD1 (6 bases). Trimming pared 2 bases from V and 11 bases from J, leaving 9 bases between. The CDR3 loop spans 11 amino acids. Germline V CDR1 and CDR2: SGHTA, FQGNSA. CDR3 loop: CASSLYRGAFF. CDR3 sequence (DNA): TGTGCCAGCAGCTTATATAGGGGGGCTTTCTTT.

At least ten counts were recorded for this clonotype. This sequence joins TRBV5-1 and TRBJ2-1; 8 bases agree with TRBD1. With V trimmed by 0 bases and J by 2 bases, 1 base remained unmatched. The CDR3 loop spans 15 amino acids. Germline V lookup: CDR1 SGHRS, CDR2 YFSETQ. CDR3 residues: CASSLGTGTYNEQFF. CDR3 DNA: TGCGCCAGCAGCTTGGGGACAGGGACCTACAATGAGCAGTTCTTC.

This clonotype was seen repeatedly, ten times or more. CDR3 sequence (DNA): TGTGCCAGCTCACCAGAAGCGGCTAATGAAAAACTGTTTTTT. Encoded protein: CASSPEAANEKLFF. The chain joins TRBV18 to TRBJ1-4; D not resolved. Deletions cut 2 bases from V and 3 bases from J, with 7 bases between. The CDR3 length is 14 residues. Germline values: CDR1 KGHSH, CDR2 LQKENI. Drawing the rest from reference TRBV18 and TRBJ1-4, the complete variable domain is NAGVMQNPRHLVRRRGQEARLRCSPMKGHSHVYWYRQLPEEGLKFMVYLQKENIIDESGMPKERFSAEFPKEGPSILRIQQVVRGDSAAYFCASSPEAANEKLFFGSGTQLSVL.

This clonotype came up a few times. V is TRBV6-5 and J is TRBJ2-2, with 13 nucleotides matching TRBD2. The germline V gene encodes CDR1 MNHEY and CDR2 SVGAGI. Trimming took 2 bases from V and 4 from J; bases not matched to a gene: 1. The CDR3 runs 16 residues. The CDR3 DNA reads as TGTGCCAGCAGTTACCGGACTAGCGGGAGCACCGGGGAGCTGTTTTTT. Translating gives CASSYRTSGSTGELFF.

This clonotype was seen only a few times. The CDR3 reads CASSPDPIIYGYTF. The CDR3 DNA reads TGTGCCAGCAGTCCCGATCCGATCATCTATGGCTACACCTTC. V usage is TRBV12-3 or TRBV12-4 and J usage is TRBJ1-2; no definite D call. The CDR3 extends over 14 amino acids. The V end was cut by 5 bases, the J end by 4 bases, with 14 bases between.

Many counts were recorded for this clonotype. V and J are TRBV4-3 and TRBJ2-1, with a tentative D call TRBD2 (5 bases). This CDR3 has 18 residues. V gave up 0 bases and J gave up 5 bases, with 20 bases separating them. CDR1 and CDR2 (germline): LGHNA, YSLEER. CDR3 DNA sequence: TGCGCCAGCAGCCAAGATCGGGGTTCGCTTTTACGGCACAATGAGCAGTTCTTC. Encoded protein: CASSQDRGSLLRHNEQFF.

This clonotype was counted a few times. The rearrangement uses TRBV6-1 and TRBJ2-7; 7 positions match TRBD1. The CDR3 spans 14 residues. V dropped 6 bases and J dropped 0; count of bases not matched to a gene: 5. Germline CDR1 reads MNHNS; CDR2 reads SASEGT. The CDR3 here is CASRVTGSSYEQYF. CDR3 DNA sequence: TGTGCCAGCAGGGTGACAGGGAGCTCCTACGAGCAGTACTTC.

At least ten counts were recorded for this clonotype. The chain carries TRBV11-2 and TRBJ2-3, with 10 bases aligning to TRBD2. CDR1 is SGHAT, CDR2 FQNNGV, per germline. Trimming at V came to 1 base and at J to 0 bases, leaving 7 bases not matched to a gene. CDR3 length: 18 amino acids. The CDR3: CASSLVTSGNPSTDTQYF. The CDR3, as DNA: TGTGCCAGCAGCTTAGTCACTAGCGGGAACCCTAGCACAGATACGCAGTATTTT.

This clonotype came up once. The chain combines TRBV6-1 with TRBJ2-7; 13 nucleotides match TRBD2. Germline loops: CDR1 MNHNS, CDR2 SASEGT. This CDR3 comprises 19 residues. V lost 5 bases and J lost 0; bases outside the gene matches: 13. The CDR3 region has the DNA TGTGCCAGCAGTCCTCGTCCGGGACTAGCGGGACCGAACTCCTACGAGCAGTACTTC. Its translation is CASSPRPGLAGPNSYEQYF.

This clonotype was recorded at least ten times. One end of the junction fails to match germline, which may point to a read error. The rearrangement uses TRBV5-1 and TRBJ1-1; 8 positions agree with TRBD1. This CDR3 region has 16 residues. CDR1 SGHRS and CDR2 YFSETQ come from the germline V gene. CDR3 bases: TGCGCCAGCCGAAGACAGGGGTCCCTCGTGAACACTGAAGCTTTTTTT. Translating it yields CASRRQGSLVNTEAFF.

In the case of this clonotype: This may come from a read error, since a much larger clone is one base off. The V and J genes are TRBV20-1 and TRBJ2-1; D not certain. CDR3 length: 14 amino acids. CDR1 is DFQATT, CDR2 SNEGSKA, per germline (reference sequence). V lost 5 bases and J lost 0, with 11 bases in between. The CDR3 reads CSAPSLSSYNEQFF. CDR3 bases: TGCAGTGCTCCCTCCTTGAGCTCCTACAATGAGCAGTTCTTC.

This clonotype has ten or more counts. The chain has TRBV5-1 and TRBJ1-2; TRBD1 is a possible D gene (6 bases). The germline gives CDR1 SGHRS, CDR2 YFSETQ. V lost 4 bases, J lost 4 bases, and 14 bases lay in between. The CDR3 length is 14 residues. CDR3 sequence (DNA): TGCGCCAGCAGCCCTGGACAGACACTCTATGGCTACACCTTC. Encoded protein: CASSPGQTLYGYTF.

This clonotype was detected many times. Here the CDR3 reads CASSPIAGSSYEQYF. The CDR3 DNA is TGTGCCAGCAGTCCTATAGCGGGTAGCTCCTACGAGCAGTACTTC. This sequence joins TRBV28 and TRBJ2-7; 7 bases are a match to TRBD2. This CDR3 is 15 amino acids long. V lost 5 bases and J lost 0; bases outside the gene matches: 7. Germline assignment: CDR1 MDHEN and CDR2 SYDVKM.

This clonotype was seen a few times. This sequence joins TRBV29-1 and TRBJ2-7; either TRBD1 or TRBD2 may fit D (5 bases each). The V and J ends lost 6 bases and 0 bases respectively, with 9 bases between them. The CDR3 is 12 residues long. Germline loops: CDR1 SQVTM, CDR2 ANQGSEA. CDR3 amino acids: CSVRGLSYEQYF. The CDR3 nucleotides read TGCAGCGTGAGGGGCCTCTCCTACGAGCAGTACTTC.

This clonotype has ten or more counts. The chain joins TRBV4-1 to TRBJ2-1; D gene unclear. CDR3 length: 21 amino acids. Germline assignment: CDR1 MGHRA and CDR2 YSYEKL. V lost 1 base and J 8 bases, leaving 33 bases between the germline ends. The CDR3: CASSQATVVLPVGEYYDEQFF. CDR3 DNA sequence: TGCGCCAGCAGCCAAGCGACGGTGGTGTTACCAGTTGGGGAATATTACGATGAGCAGTTCTTC.

This clonotype was detected ten times or more. This chain uses TRBV28 with TRBJ1-5; no reliable D call. Looked up from germline, CDR1 is MDHEN and CDR2 is SYDVKM. The V end was cut by 8 bases, the J end by 4 bases, with 15 bases between. This CDR3 spans 14 amino acids. CDR3 nucleotides: TGTGCCAGCCAGTTGGCCGAACGGAATCAGCCCCAGCATTTT. It encodes CASQLAERNQPQHF.

In its sample, this clonotype was seen many times. The J gene is TRBJ2-7, the V gene TRBV5-1; 8 bases are a match to TRBD2. Germline loops: CDR1 SGHRS, CDR2 YFSETQ. The CDR3 loop spans 15 amino acids. Trimming at V came to 0 bases and at J to 7 bases, leaving 9 bases not matched to a gene. In DNA, the CDR3 is TGCGCCAGCAGCTTGGTTTCGGGAGGGCCTTGGGAGCAGTACTTC. Its protein is CASSLVSGGPWEQYF.